These 17 T cell receptor beta chains were all obtained from the same sample, sequenced in a study of CD8+ T cells in alopecia areata. After isolation, RNA underwent reverse transcription to generate cDNA as the sequencing template. Repertoires were generated with immunoSEQ multiplex PCR, while TCRdb's copy carries only in-frame clones and drops some. The sample includes some 170,000 clones, approximately 70% of them seen just once. Sequenced here: CD8+ T cells sorted from blood, sampled at week 0. These receptors were collected from a human donor with alopecia areata.

This sequence joins TRBV2 and TRBJ1-2, with a weak D call TRBD1 (5 bases). The CDR3 is made up of 13 amino acids. Germline assignment: CDR1 SNHLY and CDR2 FYNNEI. V shed 3 bases and J shed 10 bases, with 15 bases lying between them. Here the CDR3 reads CASSDSSPTVYTF. CDR3 in DNA: TGTGCCAGCAGTGATAGTTCCCCGACAGTCTACACCTTC. Full variable domain (outside the CDR3, taken from reference TRBV2 and TRBJ1-2): EPEVTQTPSHQVTQMGQEVILRCVPISNHLYFYWYRQILGQKVEFLVSFYNNEISEKSEIFDDQFSVERPDGSNFTLKIRSTKLEDSAMYFCASSDSSPTVYTFGSGTRLTVV.

This clone was seen a handful of times. The V gene is TRBV5-1, the J gene TRBJ1-1; no definite D call. Germline CDR1 reads SGHRS; CDR2 reads YFSETQ. V was trimmed by 0 bases and J by 1 base, leaving 10 bases between them. This CDR3 spans 15 amino acids. The CDR3 region has the DNA TGCGCCAGCAGCTTGGATGGGCGGCAGAACACTGAAGCTTTCTTT. Its protein is CASSLDGRQNTEAFF. The entire variable domain, with the rest obtained from reference TRBV5-1 and TRBJ1-1, is as follows: KAGVTQTPRYLIKTRGQQVTLSCSPISGHRSVSWYQQTPGQGLQFLFEYFSETQRNKGNFPGRFSGRQFSNSRSEMNVSTLELGDSALYLCASSLDGRQNTEAFFGQGTRLTVV.

The rearrangement links TRBV27 to TRBJ1-1; perhaps TRBD1 as D (6 bases). The CDR3 is 14 residues long. The V end lost 4 bases, the J end lost 0 bases, and 9 bases lay between the germline ends. Germline loops: CDR1 MNHEY, CDR2 SMNVEV (reference sequence). The CDR3 reads CASSSGTMNTEAFF. The CDR3 DNA sequence: TGTGCCAGCAGTTCCGGGACAATGAACACTGAAGCTTTCTTT.

The chain couples TRBV9 to TRBJ1-3; D might be TRBD1 (6 bases). V lost 5 bases to trimming and J lost 2 bases, with 11 bases between them. This CDR3 region has 14 residues. The germline gives CDR1 SGDLS, CDR2 YYNGEE. CDR3 sequence: CASREGGTGNTIYF. DNA of the CDR3: TGTGCCAGCAGAGAAGGGGGGACTGGAAACACCATATATTTT.

In regard to this clone: The same CDR3 can be traced to other DNA sequences in this sample. This sequence joins TRBV4-1 and TRBJ1-2; D unresolved. The length of the CDR3 is 11 residues. V shed 1 base and J shed 8 bases, with 5 bases lying between them. The germline CDR1 and CDR2 sequences are MGHRA and YSYEKL. The chain's CDR3 is CASSQGGGYTF. As DNA, the CDR3 is TGCGCCAGCAGCCAAGGTGGAGGCTACACCTTC.

Only a few counts were recorded for this clone. J is TRBJ2-1 and V is TRBV2, with a tentative D call TRBD2 (6 bases). Trimming took off 5 bases at V and 0 bases at J, with 8 bases between the two ends. The length of the CDR3 is 14 residues. Germline CDR1 and CDR2: SNHLY and FYNNEI. The CDR3 sequence: CASSRLVSYNEQFF. CDR3 bases: TGTGCCAGCAGTCGACTAGTCTCCTACAATGAGCAGTTCTTC.

The J gene is TRBJ2-3, the V gene TRBV13; TRBD1 matches 9 bases. The CDR3 is made up of 16 amino acids. V trimming: 5 bases; J trimming: 2 bases; junction bases outside the gene matches: 8. Germline lookup yields CDR1 PRHDT and CDR2 FYEKMQ (reference sequence). CDR3 nucleotides: TGTGCCAGCAGCACCCGGACAGGGGTGAACACAGATACGCAGTATTTT. Its translation: CASSTRTGVNTDTQYF.

This clone turned up a few times. The V and J genes are TRBV29-1 and TRBJ1-1; the D is unclear. The CDR3 extends over 13 amino acids. In germline, CDR1 is SQVTM, CDR2 ANQGSEA. V was clipped by 4 bases and J by 4 bases, with 13 bases between them. CDR3 nucleotide sequence: TGCAGCGTTGGAGTTATTGGGTCCACTGAAGCTTTCTTT. Protein product: CSVGVIGSTEAFF.

The V gene is TRBV10-3, the J gene TRBJ1-1; 9 bases line up with TRBD1. Germline CDR1 and CDR2: ENHRY and SYGVKD. With 6 bases clipped from V and 1 base from J, the junction kept 6 bases outside the gene matches. This CDR3 spans 15 amino acids. CDR3 residues: CAIRRQGVWNTEAFF. CDR3 nucleotide sequence: TGTGCCATCAGACGACAGGGGGTGTGGAACACTGAAGCTTTCTTT.

The chain employs TRBV7-9 and TRBJ1-5, with TRBD1 as a possible D gene (5 bases). V was clipped by 4 bases and J by 5 bases, with 12 bases between them. Looked up from germline, CDR1 is SEHNR and CDR2 is FQNEAQ (reference sequence). The CDR3 length is 14 residues. CDR3 amino acids: CASSWGGVDQPQHF. CDR3 DNA: TGTGCCAGCAGCTGGGGAGGGGTTGATCAGCCCCAGCATTTT.

The chain recombines TRBV30 with TRBJ1-1; D is perhaps TRBD1 (5 bases). CDR3 length: 13 residues. Germline CDR1 and CDR2: GTSNPN and SVGIG (reference sequence). Trimming cost V 0 bases and J 4 bases, with 9 bases left between them. The DNA for the CDR3 is TGTGCCTGGAGTGTTGGGGGGAGCACTGAAGCTTTCTTT. Its translation: CAWSVGGSTEAFF. The full variable domain, with the rest looked up from reference TRBV30 and TRBJ1-1, is SQTIHQWPATLVQPVGSPLSLECTVEGTSNPNLYWYRQAAGRGLQLLFYSVGIGQISSEVPQNLSASRPQDRQFILSSKKLLLSDSGFYLCAWSVGGSTEAFFGQGTRLTVV.

This clone was observed a handful of times. The chain carries TRBV5-1 and TRBJ1-1; a weak D match, TRBD1 (6 bases). From germline, CDR1 is SGHRS and CDR2 YFSETQ. The V end was cut by 4 bases, the J end by 4 bases, with 14 bases between. The CDR3 has 14 residues. The DNA of the CDR3 is TGCGCCAGCAGCACTCGAACAGGGAGCACTGAAGCTTTCTTT. Translating it yields CASSTRTGSTEAFF.

The V call is TRBV7-3, the J call TRBJ2-2; 7 positions match TRBD2. Germline loops: CDR1 SGHTA, CDR2 FQGTGA. The CDR3 consists of 15 residues. Germline trimming cut 5 bases from V and 2 bases from J; bases unmatched to any gene: 5. CDR3 region: CASSDGTTNTGELFF. The CDR3 DNA follows: TGTGCCAGCAGCGACGGGACTACTAACACCGGGGAGCTGTTTTTT.

The rearrangement links TRBV4-1 to TRBJ2-1, with 8 bases aligning to TRBD1. V lost 1 base, J lost 9 bases, and 11 bases stayed unmatched. This CDR3 region has 16 residues. Germline V lookup: CDR1 MGHRA, CDR2 YSYEKL. The CDR3 reads CASSQVWQGALVEQFF. The CDR3 DNA is TGCGCCAGCAGCCAAGTGTGGCAGGGGGCGTTAGTTGAGCAGTTCTTC.

The gene calls are TRBV27 and TRBJ1-1; D is undetermined. The CDR3 is 15 amino acids. V was trimmed by 2 bases and J by 4 bases, leaving 14 bases between them. Germline CDR1 MNHEY, CDR2 SMNVEV (reference sequence). The CDR3 DNA sequence: TGTGCCAGCAGTTTAAGCGTTGGGGTAGGCACTGAAGCTTTCTTT. Its protein is CASSLSVGVGTEAFF.

V is TRBV9 and J is TRBJ1-2; no clear D gene. V dropped 0 bases and J dropped 6 bases, with 6 bases sitting between them. Germline CDR1 SGDLS, CDR2 YYNGEE. The CDR3 is 12 residues long. CDR3 DNA sequence: TGTGCCAGCAGCGTAGTGGTCGATGGCTACACCTTC. Amino acid sequence: CASSVVVDGYTF.

The V and J genes are TRBV6-5 and TRBJ1-5; TRBD1 matches 8 bases. V was clipped by 5 bases and J by 4 bases; unmatched bases: 7. The CDR3 consists of 15 residues. Germline lookup yields CDR1 MNHEY and CDR2 SVGAGI. The CDR3 bases are TGTGCCAGCAGTACCGGGACAGGAACGAATCAGCCCCAGCATTTT. Protein: CASSTGTGTNQPQHF.